Presented here are 28 T cell receptor beta chains from one specimen sequenced in a study of blood T cells in healthy people across ages. It was with a sample-barcoded 5' primer and a J-beta primer mix that a second PCR of about 6 to 12 cycles was run. One entry per CDR3 protein results from TCRdb running MiXCR on the 5' RACE reads. The sample shows around 600,000 distinct CDR3 sequences, roughly 43% of them seen only once. Sequenced: blood. The origin of the receptors is a man older than 75 in good health.

Ten or more counts support this clonotype. The V gene is TRBV6-1, the J gene TRBJ2-3, with 9 positions matching TRBD2. There are 17 residues in the CDR3. V gave up 8 bases and J gave up 1 base; unmatched junction bases: 13. Per germline, CDR1 MNHNS and CDR2 SASEGT. The chain's CDR3 is CASQMREGPLGTDTQYF. The CDR3 region has the DNA TGTGCCAGCCAGATGCGGGAGGGCCCTCTAGGCACAGATACGCAGTATTTT.

The chain joins TRBV7-2 to TRBJ2-5, with 8 bases fitting TRBD2. Near its end, the DNA agrees better with TRBJ2-7, so the J call may be wrong. The germline V gene has CDR1 SGHTA and CDR2 FQGNSA. This CDR3 has 16 residues. The CDR3 loop is CASSLTSSGGIYEQYF. CDR3 sequence (DNA): TGTGCCAGCAGCTTAACCTCGTCGGGAGGGATTTACGAGCAGTACTTC.

This clonotype was recorded many times. The chain carries TRBV6-6 and TRBJ1-1; tentatively, D is TRBD1 (5 bases). This CDR3 has 15 amino acids. Germline V gives CDR1 MNHNY, CDR2 SVGAGI (reference sequence). Trimming removed 6 bases at V and 0 bases at J, with 14 bases between. CDR3 amino acids: CASSNYGGLNTEAFF. The DNA for the CDR3 is TGTGCCAGCAGCAATTATGGGGGTCTGAACACTGAAGCTTTCTTT.

The chain is built from TRBV7-3 and TRBJ2-7; D is undetermined. The CDR3 has 15 residues. V lost 4 bases and J 0 bases, leaving 13 bases between the germline ends. Germline-derived CDR1 and CDR2 are SGHTA and FQGTGA. Here the CDR3 DNA reads TGTGCCAGCAGCTCAGGCTCGGAAAGCTCCTACGAGCAGTACTTC. It yields the protein CASSSGSESSYEQYF.

The chain couples TRBV9 to TRBJ1-6; 9 bases agree with TRBD1. Germline V lookup: CDR1 SGDLS, CDR2 YYNGEE. The CDR3 spans 15 residues. V trimming: 3 bases; J trimming: 7 bases; junction bases outside the gene matches: 5. The CDR3 region is CASSAGTGSNSPLHF. The CDR3 DNA follows: TGTGCCAGCAGCGCAGGGACAGGGTCAAATTCACCCCTCCACTTT.

This clonotype has just a few counts. The J gene is TRBJ2-5, the V gene TRBV12-3 or TRBV12-4, with TRBD1 matching over 9 bases. The junction had 6 bases not matched to a gene; V was cut back by 3 bases and J by 4 bases. The CDR3 runs 15 residues. The CDR3 DNA follows: TGTGCCAGCAGTTTGGGGACAGGGCTCGGAGAGACCCAGTACTTC. Amino acids: CASSLGTGLGETQYF.

This clonotype was observed a few times. V is TRBV20-1 and J is TRBJ2-4, with a tentative D call TRBD1 (6 bases). Trimming left V 3 bases short and J 1 base short, with 16 bases between. This CDR3 is built from 16 residues. Germline CDR1 and CDR2: DFQATT and SNEGSKA (reference sequence). The CDR3 loop is CSASPQGTWAKNIQYF. The CDR3 DNA reads as TGCAGTGCTAGCCCCCAGGGGACGTGGGCCAAAAACATTCAGTACTTC.

The rearrangement joins TRBV9 to TRBJ2-4; no clear D gene. With the DNA end fitting TRBJ2-7 better, the J assignment may be wrong. The CDR3 totals 15 residues. Germline V CDR1 and CDR2: SGDLS, YYNGEE. The CDR3 region has the DNA TGTGCCAGCAGCGTAGATTTGGGTACTCCCCACGAGCAGTACTTC. Translating it yields CASSVDLGTPHEQYF.

The chain uses TRBV4-1 and TRBJ1-4, with 7 bases identical to TRBD1. The CDR3 extends over 13 amino acids. The V gene end was trimmed by 0 bases and the J gene end by 15 bases; junction bases not matched to a gene: 7. CDR1 and CDR2 (germline): MGHRA, YSYEKL. The CDR3 is CASSQDRGRRMFF. For the CDR3, the DNA is TGCGCCAGCAGCCAAGACAGGGGGAGAAGAATGTTTTTT.

The chain couples TRBV4-1 to TRBJ2-5; 9 nucleotides agree with TRBD2. The length of the CDR3 is 14 residues. With 1 base clipped from V and 5 bases from J, the junction kept 2 bases outside the gene matches. The germline gives CDR1 MGHRA, CDR2 YSYEKL. The CDR3 here is CASSQGTSVETQYF. DNA for the CDR3: TGCGCCAGCAGCCAAGGGACTAGCGTGGAGACCCAGTACTTC.

This clonotype was counted between two and nine times. J is TRBJ2-1 and V is TRBV7-2, with D tentatively TRBD1 or TRBD2 (5 bases each). CDR3 size: 16 residues. Germline V CDR1 and CDR2: SGHTA, FQGNSA. Trimming stripped 5 bases from V and 5 bases from J, with 19 bases between. Here the CDR3 reads CASSPGRSGTHNEQFF. CDR3 in DNA: TGTGCCAGCAGCCCAGGAAGATCCGGGACGCACAATGAGCAGTTCTTC.

The V call is TRBV4-3, the J call TRBJ2-1; unclear D gene. V lost 0 bases and J 3 bases, leaving 12 bases between the germline ends. CDR3 length: 16 residues. CDR1 is LGHNA and CDR2 is YSLEER in the germline V gene. The CDR3 DNA reads as TGCGCCAGCAGCCAAGACCCGTACACTAACTACAATGAGCAGTTCTTC. It translates to CASSQDPYTNYNEQFF.

The gene calls are TRBV27 and TRBJ1-2; D might be TRBD1 (6 bases). The CDR3 is 14 amino acids. Trimming stripped 4 bases from V and 0 bases from J, with 9 bases between. Germline V CDR1 and CDR2: MNHEY, SMNVEV (reference sequence). The CDR3 bases are TGTGCCAGCAGTTGGGGGGGCCCTAACTATGGCTACACCTTC. This gives the protein CASSWGGPNYGYTF.

This clonotype has more than one count but fewer than ten. The rearrangement uses TRBV7-9 and TRBJ2-1, with TRBD2 identical over 14 bases. CDR3 size: 15 residues. V lost 3 bases, J lost 8 bases, and 3 bases stayed unmatched. The germline V gene has CDR1 SEHNR and CDR2 FQNEAQ (reference sequence). CDR3 loop: CASSLGLAGDHEQFF. The CDR3 DNA sequence: TGTGCCAGCAGCTTGGGACTAGCGGGGGATCATGAGCAGTTCTTC.

V is TRBV18 and J is TRBJ1-3; D uncertain. The length of the CDR3 is 14 residues. From germline, CDR1 is KGHSH and CDR2 LQKENI. Trimming took 6 bases from V and 2 from J, leaving 11 bases between them. DNA of the CDR3: TGTGCCAGCTCCCCTTTAGAAACTGGAAACACCATATATTTT. This codes for CASSPLETGNTIYF.

The chain is built from TRBV12-3 or TRBV12-4 and TRBJ2-3; perhaps TRBD2 as D (5 bases). The CDR3 totals 12 residues. V was shortened by 6 bases and J by 11 bases, with 15 bases between the two germline ends. This CDR3 is CASSPGSRRQYF. CDR3 in DNA: TGTGCCAGCAGCCCGGGATCTCGAAGGCAGTATTTT.

This chain links TRBV6-2 or TRBV6-3 with TRBJ2-1; TRBD2 matches 9 bases. V dropped 6 bases and J dropped 3; count of bases not matched to a gene: 12. Germline CDR1 MNHEY, CDR2 SVGEGT. The CDR3 has 17 amino acids. The chain's CDR3 is CASSQELAGSIYNEQFF. DNA for the CDR3: TGTGCCAGCAGCCAAGAACTAGCGGGTTCGATCTACAATGAGCAGTTCTTC.

Regarding this clonotype: A read error may be the cause here, since a much bigger clone is one base away. The chain links TRBV6-6 to TRBJ2-1; tentative D call: TRBD2 (6 bases). The last part of the DNA fits TRBJ2-7 better; the J call may be wrong. CDR3 length: 17 residues. Germline assignment: CDR1 MNHNY and CDR2 SVGAGI (reference sequence). The CDR3 loop reads CASSSLGRYGGHNEQYF. CDR3 in DNA: TGTGCCAGCAGTTCCCTCGGGCGTTACGGAGGGCACAATGAGCAGTACTTC.

The chain has TRBV6-5 and TRBJ1-1; D gene uncertain. The germline V gene has CDR1 MNHEY and CDR2 SVGAGI. V lost 1 base, J lost 5 bases, and 14 bases lay in between. CDR3 length: 15 residues. The CDR3 nucleotides read TGTGCCAGCAGTTACTATCCCCTGGGCAAAACTGAAGCTTTCTTT. Amino acids: CASSYYPLGKTEAFF.

The J gene is TRBJ2-5, the V gene TRBV20-1; TRBD1 might be the D (5 bases). The germline V gene has CDR1 DFQATT and CDR2 SNEGSKA (reference sequence). The CDR3 runs to 13 residues. V was shortened by 0 bases and J by 11 bases, with 16 bases between the two germline ends. The CDR3 DNA sequence: TGCAGTGCTAGAGATTACACTGACCGACAGCAGTACTTC. Protein sequence: CSARDYTDRQQYF.

V and J are TRBV12-3 or TRBV12-4 and TRBJ2-2; D may be TRBD1 (6 bases). Trimming shortened V by 6 bases and J by 4 bases, and 21 bases separated the two germline ends. This CDR3 spans 17 amino acids. The CDR3 region has the DNA TGTGCCAGCAGCCTAGGGACACCCCCGCAAAGCACCGGGGAGCTGTTTTTT. Protein product: CASSLGTPPQSTGELFF.

The V call is TRBV20-1, the J call TRBJ2-7, with 9 nucleotides matching TRBD2. The CDR3 is made up of 16 amino acids. Germline CDR1 reads DFQATT; CDR2 reads SNEGSKA (reference sequence). The ends lost 3 bases at V and 1 base at J; junction bases unmatched: 10. CDR3 nucleotide sequence: TGCAGTGCTAGCGGTTCGGGGACTAGCCGGTCCTACGAGCAGTACTTC. Its translation is CSASGSGTSRSYEQYF.

The J gene is TRBJ2-1, the V gene TRBV15; 7 nucleotides match TRBD2. Germline CDR1 and CDR2: LNHNV and YYDKDF (reference sequence). The CDR3 totals 16 residues. The V and J ends lost 5 bases and 0 bases, in that order; junction bases with no gene match: 7. The CDR3 bases are TGTGCCACCAGCCTGTTCGGGGGGATCTCCTACAATGAGCAGTTCTTC. Protein sequence: CATSLFGGISYNEQFF.

This clonotype is a singleton in its sample. The V and J genes are TRBV4-3 and TRBJ2-5, with 16 bases that match TRBD2. CDR3 length equals 17 residues. After removal of 6 bases from V and 11 bases from J, the junction contained 15 bases not matched to a gene. The germline V gene encodes CDR1 LGHNA and CDR2 YSLEER. CDR3 region: CASSQGLAGGPSREQYF. The CDR3 coding sequence is TGCGCCAGCAGTCAGGGACTAGCGGGGGGGCCTTCTCGTGAGCAGTACTTC.

V and J are TRBV29-1 and TRBJ2-3; D is uncertain. Trimming cost V 6 bases and J 0 bases, with 10 bases left between them. Germline CDR1 SQVTM, CDR2 ANQGSEA. The CDR3 runs 13 residues. The CDR3: CSVAPSSTDTQYF. CDR3 sequence (DNA): TGCAGCGTGGCCCCCTCTAGCACAGATACGCAGTATTTT.

In this sample, this clonotype turned up a few times. This chain joins TRBV4-1 and TRBJ1-5; D might be TRBD1 (6 bases). V dropped 2 bases and J dropped 1 base, with 12 bases sitting between them. Germline CDR1 is MGHRA and CDR2 is YSYEKL. There are 16 residues in the CDR3. DNA of the CDR3: TGCGCCAGCAGCCAAACTTGGACAGTGAGCAATCAGCCCCAGCATTTT. Its translation is CASSQTWTVSNQPQHF.

This clonotype showed up just a few times. The chain uses TRBV20-1 and TRBJ2-7, with 10 bases lining up with TRBD2. The CDR3 totals 13 residues. The ends lost 6 bases at V and 3 bases at J; junction bases unmatched: 5. The V gene's germline CDR1 is DFQATT and CDR2 SNEGSKA (reference sequence). Written as DNA, the CDR3 is TGCAGTGCCACCTCTAGCGGGAGCTACGAGCAGTACTTC. Protein sequence: CSATSSGSYEQYF.

The genes are TRBV20-1 and TRBJ2-2, with a tentative D call TRBD2 (6 bases). The germline CDR1 and CDR2 sequences are DFQATT and SNEGSKA (reference sequence). The CDR3 sequence is 15 residues long. The V end was cut by 1 base, the J end by 0 bases, with 9 bases between. The CDR3 loop reads CSARGSGTNTGELFF. The CDR3 DNA reads TGCAGTGCTAGAGGTAGCGGCACGAACACCGGGGAGCTGTTTTTT.